The text below deals with one T cell receptor (beta chain). Trimming cost V 9 bases and J 3 bases; bases outside gene matches: 10. The CDR3 has 15 residues. From germline, CDR1 is MNHEY and CDR2 SVGAGI. PCR amplification relied on 60 Vbeta primers (plus 13 Jbeta primers). Repertoires were generated with immunoSEQ multiplex PCR, while TCRdb's copy carries only in-frame clones and drops some. This repertoire shows about 130,000 clones, roughly three quarters found once; its top ten account for around 3.2%. These data originate in a study of cytomegalovirus exposure and HLA in healthy donors. V gene TRBV6-5 combines with J gene TRBJ2-7; 11 nucleotides match TRBD1. Specimen: PBMCs. The origin of this receptor is a man aged 40-49 years in good health and CMV-seronegative. The CDR3 region is CASGEGQGAIYEQYF. DNA for the CDR3: TGTGCCAGTGGGGAAGGACAGGGGGCAATCTACGAGCAGTACTTC.